This T cell receptor beta chain was observed in a study of cytomegalovirus exposure and HLA in healthy donors. Only a few counts were recorded for this clone. Other DNA sequences from this sample encode an identical CDR3 as well. Both 60 Vbeta primers and 13 Jbeta primers went into the PCR. TCRdb keeps only in-frame clones here, not all; method: immunoSEQ multiplex PCR. The sample carries about 160,000 clones, about 80% recorded once. CDR1 and CDR2 from the germline V gene are MNHNS and SASEGT. The J segment lost 3 bases and the V segment lost 4 bases, leaving 6 bases of the junction unmatched. The CDR3 is 14 residues long.

The clonotype was recovered from a man in his forties or fifties in good health and CMV-seropositive. Sequencing used PBMCs. The chain recombines TRBV6-1 with TRBJ2-7; TRBD1 matches at 7 bases. CDR3 sequence: CASSATRDSYEQYF. The DNA of the CDR3 is TGTGCCAGCAGTGCAACCCGGGACAGCTACGAGCAGTACTTC.